The table lists the clone carrying this T cell receptor beta chain with a count of one. The data were obtained in a study of blood T cell repertoires in COVID-19. Under the authors' procedure: Cell counts per sample came from amplifying reference gene primers. Some clones are missing from TCRdb's copy, which holds only in-frame ones; the method was immunoSEQ multiplex PCR. V, J and clone size are those of that table, while D and trimming were read from the DNA. This table holds about 300,000 clones, more than 75% found once. The sequence was obtained from an older man with acute or convalescent COVID-19. Sequenced input: peripheral blood.

The DNA of the CDR3 is TGTGCCAGCAGCGCCCTAGCGGGGGAGAGCTCCTACAATGAGCAGTTCTTC. It yields the protein CASSALAGESSYNEQFF. The V and J genes are TRBV9 and TRBJ2-1, with 10 bases fitting TRBD2. Germline V gene lookup returns CDR1 SGDLS and CDR2 YYNGEE. This CDR3 is 17 amino acids long. After removal of 3 bases from V and 0 bases from J, the junction contained 6 bases not matched to a gene.